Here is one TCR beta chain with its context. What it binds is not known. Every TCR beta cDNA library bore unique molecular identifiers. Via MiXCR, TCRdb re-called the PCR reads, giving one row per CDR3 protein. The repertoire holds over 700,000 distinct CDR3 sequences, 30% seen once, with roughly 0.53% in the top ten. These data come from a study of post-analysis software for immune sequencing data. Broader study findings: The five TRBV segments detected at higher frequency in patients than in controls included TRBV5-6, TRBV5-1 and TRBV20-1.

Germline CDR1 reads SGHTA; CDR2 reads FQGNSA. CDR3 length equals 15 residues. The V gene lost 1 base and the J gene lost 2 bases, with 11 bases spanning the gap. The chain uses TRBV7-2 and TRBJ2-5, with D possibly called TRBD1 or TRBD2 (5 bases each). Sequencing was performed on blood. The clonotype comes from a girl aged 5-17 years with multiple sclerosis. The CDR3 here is CASSLGTGQQETQYF. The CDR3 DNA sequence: TGTGCCAGCAGCTTAGGTACGGGGCAGCAAGAGACCCAGTACTTC.